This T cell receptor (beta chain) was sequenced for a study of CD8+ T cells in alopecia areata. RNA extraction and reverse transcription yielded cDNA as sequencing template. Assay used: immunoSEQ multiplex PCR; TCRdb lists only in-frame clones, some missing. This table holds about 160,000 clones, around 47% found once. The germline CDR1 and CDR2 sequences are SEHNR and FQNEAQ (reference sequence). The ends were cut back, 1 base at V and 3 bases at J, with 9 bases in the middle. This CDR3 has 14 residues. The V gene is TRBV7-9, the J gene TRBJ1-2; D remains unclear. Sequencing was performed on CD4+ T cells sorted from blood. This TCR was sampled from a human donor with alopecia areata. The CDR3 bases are TGTGCCAGCAGCTTAGACACTCTCTACTATGGCTACACCTTC. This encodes CASSLDTLYYGYTF.